This T cell receptor beta chain is drawn from a study of OX40 agonist ivuxolimab in advanced cancers. This clone appeared a few times. Using immunoSEQ multiplex PCR, the repertoire was profiled, and TCRdb retains in-frame clones only, with some absent. The repertoire holds about 110,000 clones, with 75% to 95% as singletons. CDR1 MDHEN and CDR2 SYDVKM come from the germline V gene. V was pared by 9 bases and J by 5 bases, with 16 bases between. The CDR3 is 14 residues long. The gene calls are TRBV28 and TRBJ2-2, with D tentatively TRBD2 (5 bases). The sequence was obtained from an adult with an advanced solid tumor such as melanoma, head and neck, liver or kidney cancer. Sequences were derived from CD4+ or CD8+ T cells sorted from blood, sampled in a trial of the OX40 agonist ivuxolimab. CDR3 sequence (DNA): TGTGCCAGTTCTAGCTCAATGCTGACCGGGGAGCTGTTTTTT. It yields the protein CASSSSMLTGELFF.